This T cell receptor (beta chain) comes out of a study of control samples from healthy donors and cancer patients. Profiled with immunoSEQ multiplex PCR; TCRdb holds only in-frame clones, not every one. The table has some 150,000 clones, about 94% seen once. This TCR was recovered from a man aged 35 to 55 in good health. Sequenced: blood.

DNA for the CDR3: TGTGCCAGCAGCCAAGATAGGGGGCCCACAGATACGCAGTATTTT. Protein: CASSQDRGPTDTQYF. This chain joins TRBV3-1 (or the pseudogene TRBV3-2) and TRBJ2-3; 7 bases are a match to TRBD1. The germline gives CDR1 LGHDT, CDR2 YNNKEL (reference sequence). V shed 0 bases, J shed 2 bases, and the junction held 2 bases outside the gene matches. The CDR3 runs to 15 residues.